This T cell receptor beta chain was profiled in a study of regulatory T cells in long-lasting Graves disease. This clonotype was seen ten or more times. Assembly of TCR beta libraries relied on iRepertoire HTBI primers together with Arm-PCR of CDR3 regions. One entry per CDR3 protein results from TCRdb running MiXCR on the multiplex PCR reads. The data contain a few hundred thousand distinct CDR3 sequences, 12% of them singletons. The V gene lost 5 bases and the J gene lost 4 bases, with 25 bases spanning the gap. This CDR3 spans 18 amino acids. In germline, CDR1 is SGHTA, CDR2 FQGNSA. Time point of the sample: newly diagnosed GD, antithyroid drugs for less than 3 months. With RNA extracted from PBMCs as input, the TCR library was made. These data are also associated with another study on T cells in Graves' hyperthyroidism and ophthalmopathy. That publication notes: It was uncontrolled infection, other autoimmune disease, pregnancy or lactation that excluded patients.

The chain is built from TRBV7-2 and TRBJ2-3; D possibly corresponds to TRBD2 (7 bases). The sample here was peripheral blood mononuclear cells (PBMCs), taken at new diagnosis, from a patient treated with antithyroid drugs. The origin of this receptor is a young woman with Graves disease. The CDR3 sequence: CASSMWGGAYPGSDTQYF. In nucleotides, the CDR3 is TGTGCCAGCAGCATGTGGGGGGGGGCCTATCCCGGGTCAGATACGCAGTATTTT.